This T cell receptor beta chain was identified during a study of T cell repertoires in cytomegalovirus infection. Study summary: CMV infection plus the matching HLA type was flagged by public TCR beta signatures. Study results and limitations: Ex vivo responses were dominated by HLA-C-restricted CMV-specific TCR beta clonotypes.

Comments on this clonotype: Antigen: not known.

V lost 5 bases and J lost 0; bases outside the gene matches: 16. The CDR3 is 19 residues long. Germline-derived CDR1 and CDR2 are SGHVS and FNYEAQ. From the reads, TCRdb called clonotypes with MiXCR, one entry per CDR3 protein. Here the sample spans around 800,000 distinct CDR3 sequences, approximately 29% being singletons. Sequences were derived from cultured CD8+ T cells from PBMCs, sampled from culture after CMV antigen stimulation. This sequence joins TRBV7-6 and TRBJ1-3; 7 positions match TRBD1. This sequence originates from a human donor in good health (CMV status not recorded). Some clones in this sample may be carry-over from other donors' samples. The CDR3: CASSRDSYMTVNSGNTIYF. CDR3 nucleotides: TGTGCCAGCAGCCGGGACAGCTACATGACGGTTAACTCTGGAAACACCATATATTTT.